Shown below are 31 T cell receptor beta chains from a single sample sequenced in a study of cytomegalovirus exposure and HLA in healthy donors. The PCR used 60 Vbeta and 13 Jbeta primers. Some clones are missing from TCRdb's copy, which holds only in-frame ones; the method was immunoSEQ multiplex PCR. Here the sample spans around 150,000 clones, over 60% being singletons. The specimen was PBMCs. The receptors shown here come from a woman between 45 and 60 years old in good health and CMV-seronegative.

The genes are TRBV27 and TRBJ1-2, with D perhaps TRBD1 (5 bases). CDR1 MNHEY and CDR2 SMNVEV come from the germline V gene (reference sequence). V gave up 6 bases and J gave up 2 bases, with 10 bases separating them. The CDR3 loop spans 13 amino acids. The CDR3 protein is CASRAGQNYGYTF. In DNA form, the CDR3 reads TGTGCCAGCAGGGCGGGGCAGAACTATGGCTACACCTTC.

This clone occurred a few times. This chain uses TRBV5-1 with TRBJ2-3; D is possibly TRBD2 (7 bases). CDR1 SGHRS and CDR2 YFSETQ come from the germline V gene. The V and J ends lost 0 bases and 0 bases respectively, with 14 bases between them. This CDR3 has 17 residues. In DNA form, the CDR3 reads TGCGCCAGCAGCTTGGTGGGGGGGCCCCTTAGCACAGATACGCAGTATTTT. Translation gives CASSLVGGPLSTDTQYF.

This chain uses TRBV7-8 with TRBJ1-2, with no clear D. Per the germline V gene, CDR1 is SGHVS and CDR2 is FQNEAQ. CDR3 length: 12 amino acids. Trimming removed 6 bases at V and 5 bases at J, with 10 bases between. The chain's CDR3 is CASSPMFYGYTF. DNA of the CDR3: TGTGCCAGCAGTCCTATGTTTTATGGCTACACCTTC. The full variable domain, completed using reference TRBV7-8 and TRBJ1-2, is GAGVSQSPRYKVAKRGQDVALRCDPISGHVSLFWYQQALGQGPEFLTYFQNEAQLDKSGLPSDRFFAERPEGSVSTLKIQRTQQEDSAVYLCASSPMFYGYTFGSGTRLTVV.

The V and J genes are TRBV11-2 and TRBJ1-4; TRBD1 agrees at 8 bases. V lost 4 bases, J lost 7 bases, and 8 bases stayed unmatched. The CDR3 runs to 15 residues. The germline gives CDR1 SGHAT, CDR2 FQNNGV. The CDR3 bases are TGTGCCAGCAGCTCCGGACAGGGACTTTCTGAAAAACTGTTTTTT. It encodes CASSSGQGLSEKLFF.

This clone was detected only once. The V call is TRBV7-9, the J call TRBJ2-4; 9 bases are a match to TRBD2. CDR1 is SEHNR and CDR2 is FQNEAQ in the germline V gene (reference sequence). V was clipped by 1 base and J by 0 bases; unmatched bases: 7. This CDR3 comprises 18 residues. CDR3 coding DNA: TGTGCCAGCAGCTTAGGCCCCCTAGCGGGGTTAGCCAAAAACATTCAGTACTTC. Its translation: CASSLGPLAGLAKNIQYF.

V is TRBV9 and J is TRBJ2-2, with D hard to call. V lost 4 bases to trimming and J lost 0 bases, with 16 bases between them. The CDR3 spans 17 residues. Germline CDR1 reads SGDLS; CDR2 reads YYNGEE. This CDR3 reads CASSSSRIQPNTGELFF. The CDR3 DNA sequence: TGTGCCAGCAGCTCCTCGCGTATCCAACCGAACACCGGGGAGCTGTTTTTT.

The chain employs TRBV11-2 and TRBJ2-7, with 10 bases matching TRBD1. CDR1 SGHAT and CDR2 FQNNGV come from the germline V gene. Trimming removed 3 bases from V and 4 bases from J; junction bases left unmatched: 6. The CDR3 contains 15 residues. The CDR3 DNA sequence: TGTGCCAGCAGCTTCGGACCGGGACAGGGGTACGAGCAGTACTTC. This gives the protein CASSFGPGQGYEQYF. The complete variable domain, with remaining parts taken from reference TRBV11-2 and TRBJ2-7, reads EAGVAQSPRYKIIEKRQSVAFWCNPISGHATLYWYQQILGQGPKLLIQFQNNGVVDDSQLPKDRFSAERLKGVDSTLKIQPAKLEDSAVYLCASSFGPGQGYEQYFGPGTRLTVT.

This clone was seen a handful of times. The gene calls are TRBV19 and TRBJ1-1; D is possibly TRBD1 (5 bases). CDR3 length: 15 amino acids. CDR1 is LNHDA and CDR2 is SQIVND in the germline V gene (reference sequence). Deletions cut 6 bases from V and 1 base from J, with 15 bases between. The CDR3 DNA reads TGTGCCAGTAGCCCTAATTCAGGGAAGAACACTGAAGCTTTCTTT. The encoded protein is CASSPNSGKNTEAFF.

The chain combines TRBV5-4 with TRBJ2-2; possible D gene TRBD1, 6 bases. V lost 4 bases and J lost 5, with 15 bases in between. CDR3 size: 15 residues. Germline V gene lookup returns CDR1 SGHNT and CDR2 YYREEE (reference sequence). The CDR3 sequence: CASSTPQGRTGELFF. DNA of the CDR3: TGTGCCAGCAGCACACCACAGGGTCGAACCGGGGAGCTGTTTTTT.

The genes are TRBV19 and TRBJ1-2; 9 bases line up with TRBD1. The germline gives CDR1 LNHDA, CDR2 SQIVND (reference sequence). The CDR3 covers 12 residues. V lost 10 bases, J lost 8 bases, and 8 bases stayed unmatched. Here the CDR3 DNA reads TGTGCCATTACGGGACAGGGCAGAGGCTACACCTTC. This translates into CAITGQGRGYTF.

This chain links TRBV7-9 with TRBJ2-5, with 9 positions matching TRBD2. The CDR3 length is 13 residues. Germline V CDR1 and CDR2: SEHNR, FQNEAQ (reference sequence). Germline trimming cut 10 bases from V and 3 bases from J; bases unmatched to any gene: 6. CDR3 coding DNA: TGTGCCACTGGGGTAGCGGGGGAAGAGACCCAGTACTTC. Protein: CATGVAGEETQYF.

The chain joins TRBV5-1 to TRBJ2-3; 9 bases are shared with TRBD2. The CDR3 contains 15 residues. Trimming removed 4 bases from V and 1 base from J; junction bases left unmatched: 4. Germline V lookup: CDR1 SGHRS, CDR2 YFSETQ. This CDR3 is CASSPWTSGTDTQYF. CDR3 DNA sequence: TGCGCCAGCAGCCCCTGGACTAGCGGCACAGATACGCAGTATTTT.

CDR3 protein: CASSDQGAVAFF. In DNA, the CDR3 is TGTGCCAGCAGTGATCAGGGGGCGGTAGCTTTCTTT. The gene calls are TRBV28 and TRBJ1-1, with TRBD1 identical over 8 bases. The CDR3 totals 12 residues. The V gene's germline CDR1 is MDHEN and CDR2 SYDVKM. Trimming at V came to 5 bases and at J to 10 bases, leaving 6 bases not matched to a gene.

This sequence joins TRBV5-1 and TRBJ2-6; a weak D match, TRBD1 (6 bases). The CDR3 contains 16 residues. Trimming removed 0 bases at V and 2 bases at J, with 9 bases between. CDR1 is SGHRS and CDR2 is YFSETQ in the germline V gene. The CDR3 here is CASSLAAGAGANVLTF. The CDR3 nucleotides read TGCGCCAGCAGCTTGGCGGCAGGGGCTGGGGCCAACGTCCTGACTTTC.

The chain couples TRBV4-1 to TRBJ1-2, with D perhaps matching TRBD1 (6 bases). This CDR3 spans 17 amino acids. CDR1 and CDR2 (germline): MGHRA, YSYEKL. Trimming pared 0 bases from V and 2 bases from J, leaving 16 bases between. In nucleotides, the CDR3 is TGCGCCAGCAGCCAAGATCTGGGGGGGGCAAGGAACTATGGCTACACCTTC. It codes for CASSQDLGGARNYGYTF.

V is TRBV15 and J is TRBJ2-7, with 7 bases aligning to TRBD1. The CDR3 has 14 amino acids. Germline V gene data show CDR1 as LNHNV and CDR2 as YYDKDF (reference sequence). V gave up 7 bases and J gave up 4 bases; unmatched junction bases: 10. CDR3 amino acids: CATKLGQGEYEQYF. CDR3 nucleotide sequence: TGTGCCACCAAATTGGGGCAGGGGGAGTACGAGCAGTACTTC.

This chain connects TRBV9 to TRBJ1-2; D is unclear. V was clipped by 3 bases and J by 2 bases, with 8 bases between them. CDR3 length equals 13 residues. Looked up from germline, CDR1 is SGDLS and CDR2 is YYNGEE. The chain's CDR3 is CASSDLPNYGYTF. The CDR3 DNA sequence: TGTGCCAGCAGCGACCTACCAAACTATGGCTACACCTTC.

V and J are TRBV6-4 and TRBJ2-1, with D maybe TRBD2 (5 bases). This CDR3 is built from 13 residues. Germline V CDR1 and CDR2: MRHNA, SNTAGT. V dropped 5 bases and J dropped 8 bases, with 13 bases sitting between them. DNA of the CDR3: TGTGCCAGCAGTTGGGGTAGCGTTTATGAGCAGTTCTTC. Protein product: CASSWGSVYEQFF.

Concerning this clone itself: One end of the junction fails to match germline, which may point to a read error. CDR3 residues: CASTLRGTGSNSPLHF. Written as DNA, the CDR3 is TGTGCCAGCACCTTAAGGGGGACAGGGTCCAATTCACCCCTCCACTTT. The chain employs TRBV7-2 and TRBJ1-6, with 9 bases aligning to TRBD1. Germline CDR1 SGHTA, CDR2 FQGNSA. This CDR3 is built from 16 residues.

The chain combines TRBV30 with TRBJ1-4; tentatively, D is TRBD1 (5 bases). The V end lost 2 bases, the J end lost 6 bases, and 10 bases lay between the germline ends. This CDR3 has 13 amino acids. Germline-derived CDR1 and CDR2 are GTSNPN and SVGIG (reference sequence). The CDR3 sequence is CAWSSGFHEKLFF. The CDR3 DNA follows: TGTGCCTGGAGTTCAGGGTTCCATGAAAAACTGTTTTTT.

The chain combines TRBV4-3 with TRBJ2-7, with 7 bases lining up with TRBD1. The CDR3 has 14 amino acids. Trimming removed 1 base from V and 3 bases from J; junction bases left unmatched: 3. Germline assignment: CDR1 LGHNA and CDR2 YSLEER. DNA for the CDR3: TGCGCCAGCAGCCAAGGACAGGGCCTCTACGAGCAGTACTTC. Its translation is CASSQGQGLYEQYF.

The genes are TRBV25-1 and TRBJ1-1; D is uncertain. V was cut by 4 bases and J by 8 bases, with 14 bases left in between. Germline loops: CDR1 MGHDK, CDR2 SYGVNS. The CDR3 is 13 amino acids. The CDR3 region is CASSGYRGSEAFF. DNA of the CDR3: TGTGCCAGCAGTGGATATAGAGGGTCGGAAGCTTTCTTT.

The chain recombines TRBV6-1 with TRBJ2-7; TRBD1 aligns across 7 bases. V gave up 6 bases and J gave up 4 bases; unmatched junction bases: 3. CDR1 and CDR2 from the germline V gene are MNHNS and SASEGT. The CDR3 is made up of 12 amino acids. CDR3 sequence: CASRGRGYEQYF. CDR3 DNA sequence: TGTGCCAGCAGGGGCAGGGGGTACGAGCAGTACTTC.

V and J are TRBV29-1 and TRBJ2-7; tentatively, D is TRBD1 (6 bases). V lost 4 bases and J lost 6, with 13 bases in between. Germline lookup yields CDR1 SQVTM and CDR2 ANQGSEA. The CDR3 sequence is 12 residues long. CDR3 sequence reads: CSVGRNRAEQYF. Here the CDR3 DNA reads TGCAGCGTTGGCCGGAACAGGGCCGAGCAGTACTTC.

V is TRBV19 and J is TRBJ2-3, with D possibly matching TRBD2 (6 bases). The CDR3 spans 13 residues. Germline V gene lookup returns CDR1 LNHDA and CDR2 SQIVND (reference sequence). Trimming shortened V by 7 bases and J by 3 bases, and 11 bases separated the two germline ends. The CDR3 DNA sequence: TGTGCCAGTAATGGGGCGGGGACAGATACGCAGTATTTT. Residues: CASNGAGTDTQYF. Based on the CDR3 plus reference TRBV19 and TRBJ2-3, the full variable domain is DGGITQSPKYLFRKEGQNVTLSCEQNLNHDAMYWYRQDPGQGLRLIYYSQIVNDFQKGDIAEGYSVSREKKESFPLTVTSAQKNPTAFYLCASNGAGTDTQYFGPGTRLTVL.

The gene calls are TRBV15 and TRBJ1-6, with D possibly matching TRBD1 (5 bases). CDR3 size: 16 residues. V was cut by 5 bases and J by 12 bases, with 23 bases left in between. CDR1 and CDR2 from the germline V gene are LNHNV and YYDKDF (reference sequence). This CDR3 is CATSEYRSSSLRPLHF. The CDR3 DNA is TGTGCCACCAGCGAATACAGGTCGTCGAGTCTCCGACCCCTCCACTTT.

This clone was seen a handful of times. The chain uses TRBV7-8 and TRBJ2-1; D not resolved. CDR3 size: 16 residues. Germline loops: CDR1 SGHVS, CDR2 FQNEAQ. The V and J ends lost 2 bases and 0 bases respectively, with 11 bases between them. The CDR3 loop reads CASSLKTPSSYNEQFF. The CDR3, as DNA: TGTGCCAGCAGCTTAAAGACACCCTCCTCCTACAATGAGCAGTTCTTC.

The chain has TRBV25-1 and TRBJ2-3; D perhaps matches TRBD2 (7 bases). Per germline, CDR1 MGHDK and CDR2 SYGVNS. This CDR3 has 16 residues. Trimming removed 4 bases at V and 0 bases at J, with 14 bases between. The CDR3, as DNA: TGTGCCAGCAGTGCCAGGGGCGGGAGAAGCACAGATACGCAGTATTTT. Translated, it gives CASSARGGRSTDTQYF.

The chain links TRBV7-9 to TRBJ2-3; 9 positions agree with TRBD2. Germline CDR1 SEHNR, CDR2 FQNEAQ (reference sequence). The CDR3 totals 14 residues. The CDR3 spells CAIRRGGGADTQYF. In DNA, the CDR3 is TGTGCTATCCGACGTGGCGGGGGGGCAGATACGCAGTATTTT.

This sequence joins TRBV7-9 and TRBJ2-2, with D maybe TRBD2 (5 bases). Germline loops: CDR1 SEHNR, CDR2 FQNEAQ (reference sequence). V was trimmed by 6 bases and J by 5 bases, leaving 19 bases between them. CDR3 length equals 16 residues. As DNA, the CDR3 is TGTGCCAGCAGTACCGGGAAAAGTATCCCGACCGGGGAGCTGTTTTTT. This codes for CASSTGKSIPTGELFF.

The J gene is TRBJ1-5, the V gene TRBV5-6; TRBD1 agrees at 10 bases. The CDR3 sequence is 18 residues long. Germline CDR1 reads SGHDT; CDR2 reads YYEEEE. V lost 3 bases and J lost 0; bases outside the gene matches: 9. The CDR3 nucleotides read TGTGCCAGCAGCTCCGACAGGGGGCCTTTCTATAGCAATCAGCCCCAGCATTTT. This gives the protein CASSSDRGPFYSNQPQHF.